The 7 T cell receptor beta chains below were found in one sample sequenced in a study of T cell repertoires in cytomegalovirus infection. TCRdb fed the reads into MiXCR, producing one record per CDR3 protein. The sample consists of some 680,000 distinct CDR3 sequences, 35% to 45% of them appearing once. Material for sequencing was PBMCs. These receptors were taken from a human donor in good health (CMV status not recorded). Some clones in this sample may be carry-over from other donors' samples.

This chain joins TRBV4-1 and TRBJ2-7; a weak D match, TRBD2 (7 bases). Trimming took 4 bases from V and 0 from J, leaving 16 bases between them. The CDR3 is 16 amino acids. The germline V gene has CDR1 MGHRA and CDR2 YSYEKL. The CDR3 DNA is TGCGCCAGCAGCCTACAGAGGGGGGGTAGCTCCTACGAGCAGTACTTC. Translated, it gives CASSLQRGGSSYEQYF.

The CDR3 DNA sequence: TGTGCCAGTAGGGGACAGACTTATGGCTACACCTTC. This codes for CASRGQTYGYTF. The rearrangement uses TRBV19 and TRBJ1-2, with TRBD1 matching over 7 bases. This CDR3 is 12 amino acids long. With 6 bases clipped from V and 5 bases from J, the junction kept 3 bases outside the gene matches. Germline V gene sequence: CDR1 LNHDA, CDR2 SQIVND (reference sequence).

DNA of the CDR3: TGTGCCACCAGTGGACAGGGCTATGGCTACACCTTC. Residues: CATSGQGYGYTF. The V call is TRBV24-1, the J call TRBJ1-2; 7 nucleotides line up with TRBD1. This CDR3 has 12 amino acids. V shed 5 bases, J shed 4 bases, and the junction held 0 bases outside the gene matches. CDR1 is KGHDR, CDR2 SFDVKD, per germline.

The gene calls are TRBV7-2 and TRBJ2-7; 9 bases fit TRBD1. The trim removed 8 bases at V and 3 bases at J, leaving 2 bases unmatched. This CDR3 comprises 12 residues. Per germline, CDR1 SGHTA and CDR2 FQGNSA. The CDR3 protein is CASGTGLYEQYF. In nucleotides, the CDR3 is TGTGCCAGCGGGACAGGGCTCTACGAGCAGTACTTC.

The rearrangement links TRBV20-1 to TRBJ2-7; 7 bases are a match to TRBD1. The germline gives CDR1 DFQATT, CDR2 SNEGSKA (reference sequence). The V gene end was trimmed by 3 bases and the J gene end by 0 bases; junction bases not matched to a gene: 5. CDR3 size: 14 residues. The CDR3: CSASVPGGSYEQYF. The DNA of the CDR3 is TGCAGTGCTAGTGTCCCAGGGGGCTCCTACGAGCAGTACTTC.

The chain carries TRBV28 and TRBJ2-4; TRBD2 matches 7 bases. This CDR3 is 14 amino acids long. Germline CDR1 reads MDHEN; CDR2 reads SYDVKM. V shed 5 bases, J shed 5 bases, and the junction held 6 bases outside the gene matches. The CDR3 region is CASSLTSAENIQYF. In DNA, the CDR3 is TGTGCCAGCAGTCTTACTAGCGCAGAAAACATTCAGTACTTC.

This clonotype turned up a few times. V gene TRBV28 combines with J gene TRBJ1-1; D may be TRBD1 (5 bases). The germline CDR1 and CDR2 sequences are MDHEN and SYDVKM. The V end lost 5 bases, the J end lost 4 bases, and 14 bases lay between the germline ends. This CDR3 is 14 amino acids long. In DNA form, the CDR3 reads TGTGCCAGCAGTCTACCGGGGCCAGGCACTGAAGCTTTCTTT. Its translation: CASSLPGPGTEAFF.